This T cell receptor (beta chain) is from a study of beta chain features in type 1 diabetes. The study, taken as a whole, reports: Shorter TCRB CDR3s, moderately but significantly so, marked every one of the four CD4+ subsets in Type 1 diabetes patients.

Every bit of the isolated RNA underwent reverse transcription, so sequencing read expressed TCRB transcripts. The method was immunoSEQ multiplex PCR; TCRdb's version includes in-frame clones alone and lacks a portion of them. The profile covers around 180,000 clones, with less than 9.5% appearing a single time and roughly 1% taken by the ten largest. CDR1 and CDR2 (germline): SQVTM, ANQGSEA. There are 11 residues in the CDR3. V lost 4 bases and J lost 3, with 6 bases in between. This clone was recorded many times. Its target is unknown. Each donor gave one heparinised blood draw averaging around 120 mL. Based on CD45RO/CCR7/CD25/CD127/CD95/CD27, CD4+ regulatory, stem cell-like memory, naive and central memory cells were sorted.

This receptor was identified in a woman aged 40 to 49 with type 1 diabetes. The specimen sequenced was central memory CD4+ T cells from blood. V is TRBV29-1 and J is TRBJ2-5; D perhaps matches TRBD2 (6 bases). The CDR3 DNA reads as TGCAGCGTTGGGAGGGAAGAGACCCAGTACTTC. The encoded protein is CSVGREETQYF.